The clone carrying this T cell receptor beta chain showed up just a few times. Only in-frame clones appear in the TCRdb table, and some are missing; sequencing was by immunoSEQ multiplex PCR. The sample consists of just over 60,000 clones, 70% to 90% of them appearing once. This sample was included in a study of technical replicates of blood from a handful of donors. The length of the CDR3 is 15 residues. Trimming took 2 bases from V and 4 from J; bases not matched to a gene: 5. Per germline, CDR1 SGHDT and CDR2 YYEEEE. Sequenced: PBMCs. The sequence derives from a human donor in good health. Some clones in this sample may be carry-over from other donors' samples. The chain couples TRBV5-6 to TRBJ2-2; 7 bases agree with TRBD2. The CDR3 nucleotides are TGTGCCAGCAGCTTTGCCGGGAGGACCACCGGGGAGCTGTTTTTT. Protein product: CASSFAGRTTGELFF.